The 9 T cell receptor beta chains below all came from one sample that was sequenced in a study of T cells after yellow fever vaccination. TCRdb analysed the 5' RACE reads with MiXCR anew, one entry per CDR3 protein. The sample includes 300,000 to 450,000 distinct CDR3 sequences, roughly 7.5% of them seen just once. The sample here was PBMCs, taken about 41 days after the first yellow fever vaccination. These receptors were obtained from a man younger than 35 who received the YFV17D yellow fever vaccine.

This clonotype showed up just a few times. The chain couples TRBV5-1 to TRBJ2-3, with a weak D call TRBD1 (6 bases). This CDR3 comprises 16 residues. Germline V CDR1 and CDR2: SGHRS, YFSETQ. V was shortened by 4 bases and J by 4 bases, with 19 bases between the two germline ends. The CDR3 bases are TGCGCCAGCAGCGTATTACAGGGTGTGAGCCCAGATACGCAGTATTTT. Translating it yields CASSVLQGVSPDTQYF.

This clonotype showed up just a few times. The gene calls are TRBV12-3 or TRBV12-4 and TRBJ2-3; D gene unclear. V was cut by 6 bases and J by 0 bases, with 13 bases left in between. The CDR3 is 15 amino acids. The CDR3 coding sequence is TGTGCCAGCAGCCATGAAATCTCGAGCACAGATACGCAGTATTTT. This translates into CASSHEISSTDTQYF.

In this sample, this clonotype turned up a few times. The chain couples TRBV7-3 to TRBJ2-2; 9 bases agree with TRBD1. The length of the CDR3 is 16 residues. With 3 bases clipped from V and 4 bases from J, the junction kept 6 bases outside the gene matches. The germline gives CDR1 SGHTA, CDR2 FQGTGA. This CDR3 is CASSLGQGLFTGELFF. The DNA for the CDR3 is TGTGCCAGCAGCTTGGGACAGGGTTTGTTCACCGGGGAGCTGTTTTTT.

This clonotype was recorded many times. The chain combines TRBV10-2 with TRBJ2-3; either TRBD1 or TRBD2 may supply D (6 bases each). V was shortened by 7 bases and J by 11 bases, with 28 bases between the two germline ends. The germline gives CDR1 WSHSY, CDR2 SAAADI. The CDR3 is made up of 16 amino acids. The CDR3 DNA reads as TGCGCCAGCATCTCCCCGGGTAAAGGGGGGCCCCTAAGGCAGTATTTT. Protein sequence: CASISPGKGGPLRQYF.

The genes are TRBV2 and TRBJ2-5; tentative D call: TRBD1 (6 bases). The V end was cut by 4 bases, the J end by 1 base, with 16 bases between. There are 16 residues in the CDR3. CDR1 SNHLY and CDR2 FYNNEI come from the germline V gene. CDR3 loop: CASSVLLRGPQETQYF. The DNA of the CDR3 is TGTGCCAGCAGTGTCCTCCTCAGGGGCCCCCAAGAGACCCAGTACTTC.

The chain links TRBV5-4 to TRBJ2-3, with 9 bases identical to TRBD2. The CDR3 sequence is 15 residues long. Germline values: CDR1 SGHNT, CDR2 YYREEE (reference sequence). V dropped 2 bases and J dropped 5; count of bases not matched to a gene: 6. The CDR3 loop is CASSFIAGEEDTQYF. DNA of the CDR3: TGTGCCAGCAGCTTTATAGCGGGGGAGGAAGATACGCAGTATTTT.

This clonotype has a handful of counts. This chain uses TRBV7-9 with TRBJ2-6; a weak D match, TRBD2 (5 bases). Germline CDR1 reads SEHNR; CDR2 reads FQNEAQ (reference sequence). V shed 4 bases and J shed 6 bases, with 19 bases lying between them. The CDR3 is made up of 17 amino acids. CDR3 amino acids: CASSSTVRGVEANVLTF. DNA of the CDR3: TGTGCCAGCAGCTCTACGGTCCGGGGAGTAGAGGCCAACGTCCTGACTTTC.

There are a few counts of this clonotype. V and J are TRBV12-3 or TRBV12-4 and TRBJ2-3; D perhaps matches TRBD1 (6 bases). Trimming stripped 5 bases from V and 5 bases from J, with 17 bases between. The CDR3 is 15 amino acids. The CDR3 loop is CASSAPGTKGDTQYF. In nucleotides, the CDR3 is TGTGCCAGCAGTGCCCCTGGGACAAAGGGAGATACGCAGTATTTT.

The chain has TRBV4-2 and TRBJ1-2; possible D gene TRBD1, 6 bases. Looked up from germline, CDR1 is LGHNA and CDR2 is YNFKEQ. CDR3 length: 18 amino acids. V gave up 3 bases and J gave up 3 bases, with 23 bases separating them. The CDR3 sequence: CASSQASRGGAEDYGYTF. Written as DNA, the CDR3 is TGTGCCAGCAGCCAGGCCAGCCGCGGGGGGGCTGAGGACTATGGCTACACCTTC.